The 27 T cell receptor beta chains reported below all come from one sample, sequenced in a study of CD8 T cells in Susac syndrome. RNA amounts of about 0.5 to 1 ug underwent reverse transcription with random hexamers. TCRdb passed the immunoSEQ multiplex PCR reads through MiXCR, listing each CDR3 protein once. This sample has about 150,000 distinct CDR3 sequences, with roughly 96% found just once. What was sequenced was CD8+ T cells from PBMCs. Receptor source: a human donor with multiple sclerosis.

The V gene is TRBV29-1, the J gene TRBJ2-1, with 15 bases fitting TRBD2. Germline CDR1 reads SQVTM; CDR2 reads ANQGSEA. V was pared by 5 bases and J by 4 bases, with 6 bases of the junction left unmatched. The CDR3 has 16 residues. The CDR3 coding sequence is TGCAGCGTTCAGGGACTAGCGGGGGGCCTATACAATGAGCAGTTCTTC. It translates to CSVQGLAGGLYNEQFF.

The rearrangement uses TRBV20-1 and TRBJ2-1, with 11 bases that match TRBD2. CDR3 size: 16 residues. V lost 6 bases, J lost 1 base, and 8 bases stayed unmatched. Germline V gene data show CDR1 as DFQATT and CDR2 as SNEGSKA (reference sequence). In DNA form, the CDR3 reads TGCAGTGCGAGACTAGCGGGGTACGGGTCCTACAATGAGCAGTTCTTC. Protein product: CSARLAGYGSYNEQFF.

This clonotype was counted a single time. This chain links TRBV29-1 with TRBJ2-1, with 8 bases identical to TRBD2. Germline CDR1 reads SQVTM; CDR2 reads ANQGSEA. After removal of 4 bases from V and 0 bases from J, the junction contained 11 bases not matched to a gene. The CDR3 extends over 17 amino acids. This chain's CDR3 is CSVVSAGGRSSYNEQFF. Here the CDR3 DNA reads TGCAGCGTTGTATCCGCGGGGGGCCGAAGCTCCTACAATGAGCAGTTCTTC.

V is TRBV5-1 and J is TRBJ2-1, with 13 bases fitting TRBD2. CDR1 is SGHRS and CDR2 is YFSETQ in the germline V gene. The CDR3 totals 17 residues. J gave up 6 bases and V 1 base, and 7 bases lay outside the gene matches. In DNA form, the CDR3 reads TGCGCCAGCAGCTTGAGGACTAGCGGGGGCTCCGGCAATGAGCAGTTCTTC. It specifies CASSLRTSGGSGNEQFF.

This chain connects TRBV11-2 to TRBJ2-1; 11 bases line up with TRBD2. J lost 12 bases, V lost 1 base, and 14 bases had no gene match. CDR1 and CDR2 from the germline V gene are SGHAT and FQNNGV. The CDR3 sequence is 17 residues long. The CDR3 reads CASSLVVATSGEIGQFF. CDR3 coding DNA: TGTGCCAGCAGCTTAGTAGTAGCGACTAGCGGGGAGATCGGGCAGTTCTTC.

The chain employs TRBV19 and TRBJ2-7; perhaps D is TRBD1 or TRBD2 (5 bases each). Germline lookup yields CDR1 LNHDA and CDR2 SQIVND (reference sequence). This CDR3 is built from 17 residues. The germline V and J ends were trimmed by 9 bases and 3 bases, with 27 bases remaining between them. The CDR3 coding sequence is TGTGCCAGGAGTTGGATGGGGGTCAAGCAGGTCTACTACGAGCAGTACTTC. It codes for CARSWMGVKQVYYEQYF.

The V call is TRBV6-7, the J call TRBJ2-2; 7 nucleotides match TRBD1. TRBV6-7 counts as an open reading frame of uncertain function. This CDR3 comprises 14 residues. V lost 6 bases and J lost 4; bases outside the gene matches: 5. The CDR3 nucleotides are TGTGCCAGCAGAACGACAGGGCGCACCGGGGAGCTGTTTTTT. Translated, it gives CASRTTGRTGELFF.

This chain joins TRBV20-1 and TRBJ2-5; D is undetermined. This CDR3 is built from 14 residues. The V gene's germline CDR1 is DFQATT and CDR2 SNEGSKA (reference sequence). Trimming removed 0 bases from V and 2 bases from J, with 10 bases in between. The CDR3 coding sequence is TGCAGTGCTAGAGAGAGGCCATTGCAAGAGACCCAGTACTTC. Translating it yields CSARERPLQETQYF.

This rearrangement joins TRBV24-1 to TRBJ1-2, with TRBD1 matching 8 bases. The germline V gene encodes CDR1 KGHDR and CDR2 SFDVKD. CDR3 size: 14 residues. Trimming removed 7 bases from V and 5 bases from J; junction bases left unmatched: 8. The CDR3 bases are TGTGCCACCAGCCACCCAGGGGGCTGGTATGGCTACACCTTC. Protein product: CATSHPGGWYGYTF.

The chain employs TRBV15 and TRBJ1-5, with D unresolved. Germline CDR1 is LNHNV and CDR2 is YYDKDF (reference sequence). Trimming shortened V by 5 bases and J by 2 bases, and 13 bases separated the two germline ends. The CDR3 consists of 15 residues. The CDR3 here is CATSRAPSGNQPQHF. The CDR3 DNA follows: TGTGCCACCAGCCGAGCACCGTCCGGCAATCAGCCCCAGCATTTT.

This rearrangement joins TRBV29-1 to TRBJ2-3, with 8 bases that match TRBD2. The germline CDR1 and CDR2 sequences are SQVTM and ANQGSEA. The CDR3 is made up of 16 amino acids. V lost 3 bases, J lost 1 base, and 9 bases stayed unmatched. The CDR3 loop reads CSVEDNTSGGTDTQYF. The CDR3 nucleotides read TGCAGCGTTGAGGACAACACTAGCGGAGGCACAGATACGCAGTATTTT.

The rearrangement links TRBV20-1 to TRBJ2-1, with TRBD2 identical over 10 bases. The CDR3 runs to 15 residues. Trimming took 3 bases from V and 3 from J; bases not matched to a gene: 5. Germline lookup yields CDR1 DFQATT and CDR2 SNEGSKA (reference sequence). The CDR3 DNA sequence: TGCAGTGCTAGGCCCTCTAGCGGGGGCTACAATGAGCAGTTCTTC. Encoded protein: CSARPSSGGYNEQFF.

DNA of the CDR3: TGTGCCAGCAGCTTAGGCAAGGGGCAGTTCTTC. It encodes CASSLGKGQFF. The rearrangement uses TRBV5-4 and TRBJ2-1, with no clear D. V lost 2 bases to trimming and J lost 12 bases, with 9 bases between them. The CDR3 has 11 residues. Germline V CDR1 and CDR2: SGHNT, YYREEE (reference sequence).

This chain joins TRBV2 and TRBJ2-3, with 12 bases that match TRBD2. The CDR3 has 15 residues. Losses at the gene ends were 4 bases for V and 1 base for J; bases not matched to a gene: 0. Germline V lookup: CDR1 SNHLY, CDR2 FYNNEI. Here the CDR3 reads CASSGLAGGTDTQYF. CDR3 bases: TGTGCCAGCAGTGGACTAGCGGGGGGCACAGATACGCAGTATTTT.

The chain is built from TRBV12-3 or TRBV12-4 and TRBJ2-5, with 11 positions matching TRBD2. V lost 7 bases and J lost 1; bases outside the gene matches: 14. This CDR3 is 18 amino acids long. The CDR3 coding sequence is TGTGCCAGCACCAGGGGCCTAGCGGGGGGCCCATTCCAAGAGACCCAGTACTTC. It is translated as CASTRGLAGGPFQETQYF.

V usage is TRBV15 and J usage is TRBJ2-5; tentatively, D is TRBD1 (6 bases). Germline V lookup: CDR1 LNHNV, CDR2 YYDKDF (reference sequence). V gave up 3 bases and J gave up 5 bases, with 13 bases separating them. The CDR3 loop spans 14 amino acids. CDR3 sequence reads: CATSSERGWETQYF. The CDR3 nucleotides are TGTGCCACCAGCAGCGAAAGGGGGTGGGAGACCCAGTACTTC.

The chain employs TRBV12-3 or TRBV12-4 and TRBJ2-3; TRBD2 matches at 11 bases. The CDR3 length is 15 residues. J was trimmed by 10 bases and V by 2 bases; bases with no gene match: 8. The CDR3 here is CASSLPSGGTIAQYF. DNA for the CDR3: TGTGCCAGCAGTTTACCTAGCGGGGGGACGATAGCGCAGTATTTT.

This sequence joins TRBV2 and TRBJ1-2; D remains ambiguous. Germline V gene data show CDR1 as SNHLY and CDR2 as FYNNEI. The CDR3 is made up of 14 amino acids. V lost 6 bases, J lost 8 bases, and 19 bases lay in between. Here the CDR3 DNA reads TGTGCCAGCAGGAACGGCGAGGCGGTGGGCGGCTACACCTTC. Translation gives CASRNGEAVGGYTF.

The rearrangement links TRBV6-5 to TRBJ1-2; possibly TRBD1 for D (5 bases). The V gene lost 2 bases and the J gene lost 7 bases, with 11 bases spanning the gap. The germline CDR1 and CDR2 sequences are MNHEY and SVGAGI. There are 13 residues in the CDR3. The CDR3 coding sequence is TGTGCCAGCAGTTACCAGGGAAAGACTGGCTACACCTTC. It translates to CASSYQGKTGYTF.

The chain combines TRBV9 with TRBJ2-7, with D maybe TRBD2 (6 bases). From germline, CDR1 is SGDLS and CDR2 YYNGEE. V lost 2 bases, J lost 5 bases, and 14 bases lay in between. The CDR3 has 14 residues. CDR3 sequence reads: CASSVREEVDEQYF. As DNA, the CDR3 is TGTGCCAGCAGCGTCAGGGAGGAGGTAGACGAGCAGTACTTC. The whole variable domain, filled in from reference TRBV9 and TRBJ2-7, reads DSGVTQTPKHLITATGQRVTLRCSPRSGDLSVYWYQQSLDQGLQFLIQYYNGEERAKGNILERFSAQQFPDLHSELNLSSLELGDSALYFCASSVREEVDEQYFGPGTRLTVT.

This clonotype was counted once. V gene TRBV12-5 combines with J gene TRBJ2-2; D uncertain. Trimming cost V 3 bases and J 0 bases, with 8 bases left between them. The CDR3 is made up of 15 amino acids. CDR1 is LGHNT, CDR2 FRNRAP, per germline. This CDR3 is CASGFLLANTGELFF. The CDR3 DNA sequence: TGTGCTAGTGGTTTTCTCTTGGCGAACACCGGGGAGCTGTTTTTT.

The chain is built from TRBV14 and TRBJ2-2; D remains unclear. Germline V gives CDR1 SGHDN, CDR2 FVKESK. V dropped 4 bases and J dropped 6 bases, with 9 bases sitting between them. The CDR3 consists of 13 residues. The CDR3 sequence: CASSPFSSGELFF. CDR3 sequence (DNA): TGTGCCAGCAGCCCCTTTAGCTCCGGGGAGCTGTTTTTT.

The gene calls are TRBV3-1 and TRBJ2-1; the D is unclear. There are 14 residues in the CDR3. V shed 1 base and J shed 5 bases, with 9 bases lying between them. CDR1 is LGHDT and CDR2 is YNNKEL in the germline V gene (reference sequence). CDR3 sequence (DNA): TGTGCCAGCAGCCAAGCTACGGCTAACAATGAGCAGTTCTTC. It is translated as CASSQATANNEQFF.

The V gene is TRBV13, the J gene TRBJ1-1, with D tentatively TRBD1 (5 bases). Germline CDR1 PRHDT, CDR2 FYEKMQ (reference sequence). CDR3 length: 14 amino acids. Trimming shortened V by 5 bases and J by 6 bases, and 16 bases separated the two germline ends. CDR3 sequence: CASSQQTRGAEAFF. The CDR3, as DNA: TGTGCCAGCAGCCAACAAACTAGGGGCGCTGAAGCTTTCTTT. The full variable domain, rest sourced from reference TRBV13 and TRBJ1-1, is AAGVIQSPRHLIKEKRETATLKCYPIPRHDTVYWYQQGPGQDPQFLISFYEKMQSDKGSIPDRFSAQQFSDYHSELNMSSLELGDSALYFCASSQQTRGAEAFFGQGTRLTVV.

The genes are TRBV9 and TRBJ2-5; 9 bases are a match to TRBD2. Germline V lookup: CDR1 SGDLS, CDR2 YYNGEE. The V gene end was trimmed by 0 bases and the J gene end by 5 bases; junction bases not matched to a gene: 5. CDR3 length: 15 amino acids. The CDR3 loop is CASSVGRGGYETQYF. In nucleotides, the CDR3 is TGTGCCAGCAGCGTAGGGCGGGGGGGCTACGAGACCCAGTACTTC.

This sequence joins TRBV4-1 and TRBJ1-4; the D is unclear. The CDR3 spans 19 residues. The ends were cut back, 0 bases at V and 12 bases at J, with 29 bases in the middle. Germline V gene lookup returns CDR1 MGHRA and CDR2 YSYEKL. The CDR3 region is CASSQELGLGPGGFVELFF. For the CDR3, the DNA is TGCGCCAGCAGCCAAGAATTAGGGCTAGGGCCCGGAGGATTTGTGGAACTGTTTTTT.

This chain connects TRBV13 to TRBJ2-3; perhaps TRBD1 as D (6 bases). Germline CDR1 and CDR2: PRHDT and FYEKMQ (reference sequence). The CDR3 spans 15 residues. Trimming removed 5 bases at V and 0 bases at J, with 12 bases between. The CDR3 reads CASSDRDTSTDTQYF. For the CDR3, the DNA is TGTGCCAGCAGCGACCGGGACACTAGCACAGATACGCAGTATTTT. Combining the CDR3 with reference TRBV13 and TRBJ2-3 gives the whole variable domain AAGVIQSPRHLIKEKRETATLKCYPIPRHDTVYWYQQGPGQDPQFLISFYEKMQSDKGSIPDRFSAQQFSDYHSELNMSSLELGDSALYFCASSDRDTSTDTQYFGPGTRLTVL.